The entry that follows covers one T cell receptor (beta chain) sequence. The data were taken from a study of blood T cell repertoires in COVID-19. Study-wide context: The United States, Italy and Spain were the sources of the acute and convalescent COVID-19 samples. The cDNA or gDNA used as material had been derived from T cells, B-cell-depleted T cells, or PBMCs.

Only in-frame clones appear in the TCRdb table, and some are missing; sequencing was by immunoSEQ multiplex PCR. The table shows over 100,000 clones, with about 85% occurring only once. The TCR sequence derives from a man aged 35-49 years with acute or convalescent COVID-19. Sequenced input: peripheral blood.

The CDR3 DNA reads TGCGCCAGCAGCTTGGGCGGTCTGAACACTGAAGCTTTCTTT. Translation: CASSLGGLNTEAFF. This chain joins TRBV5-1 and TRBJ1-1; D call uncertain. The CDR3 has 14 amino acids. Germline V gene data show CDR1 as SGHRS and CDR2 as YFSETQ. V was clipped by 0 bases and J by 0 bases, with 6 bases between them.